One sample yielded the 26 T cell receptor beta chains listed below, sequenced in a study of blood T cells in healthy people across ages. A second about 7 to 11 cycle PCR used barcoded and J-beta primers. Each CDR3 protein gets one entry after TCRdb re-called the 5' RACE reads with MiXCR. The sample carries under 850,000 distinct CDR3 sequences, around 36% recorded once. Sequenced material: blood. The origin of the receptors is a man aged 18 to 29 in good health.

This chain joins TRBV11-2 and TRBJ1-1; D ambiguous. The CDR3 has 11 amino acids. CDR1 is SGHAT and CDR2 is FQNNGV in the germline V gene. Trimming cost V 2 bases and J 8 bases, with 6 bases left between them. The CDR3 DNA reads TGTGCCAGCAGCTTAAAATGGGAAGCTTTCTTT. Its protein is CASSLKWEAFF.

The CDR3, as DNA: TGTGCCAGCGCCCGGAACGAGCAGTACTTC. Amino acid sequence: CASARNEQYF. V gene TRBV7-9 combines with J gene TRBJ2-7; D remains ambiguous. CDR1 is SEHNR, CDR2 FQNEAQ, per germline (reference sequence). Deletions cut 8 bases from V and 5 bases from J, with 7 bases between. This CDR3 is 10 amino acids long.

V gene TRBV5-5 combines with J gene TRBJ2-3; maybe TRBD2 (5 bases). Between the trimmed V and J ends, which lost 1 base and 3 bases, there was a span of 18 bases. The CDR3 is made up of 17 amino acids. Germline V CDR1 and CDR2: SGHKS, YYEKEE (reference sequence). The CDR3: CASSLSSAGGGTDTQYF. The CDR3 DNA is TGTGCCAGCAGCTTGTCGTCGGCAGGTGGAGGTACAGATACGCAGTATTTT.

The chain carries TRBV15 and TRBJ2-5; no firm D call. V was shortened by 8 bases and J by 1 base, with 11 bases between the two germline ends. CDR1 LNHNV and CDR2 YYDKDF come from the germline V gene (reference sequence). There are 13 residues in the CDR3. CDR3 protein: CATPGVFQETQYF. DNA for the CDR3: TGTGCCACCCCTGGGGTATTCCAAGAGACCCAGTACTTC.

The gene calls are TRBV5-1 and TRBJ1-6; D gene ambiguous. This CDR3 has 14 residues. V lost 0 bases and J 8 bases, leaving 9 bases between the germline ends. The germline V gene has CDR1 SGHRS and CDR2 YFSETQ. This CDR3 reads CASSLAPTDSPLHF. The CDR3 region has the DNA TGCGCCAGCAGCTTGGCCCCCACGGATTCACCCCTCCACTTT.

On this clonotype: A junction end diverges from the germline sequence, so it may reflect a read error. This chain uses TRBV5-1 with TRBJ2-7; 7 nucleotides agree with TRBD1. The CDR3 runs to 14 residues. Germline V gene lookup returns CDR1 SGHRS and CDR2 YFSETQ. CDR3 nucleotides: TGCGCCAGCCGCCCCTGGGACAGCTCCGACGAGCAGTACTTC. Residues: CASRPWDSSDEQYF. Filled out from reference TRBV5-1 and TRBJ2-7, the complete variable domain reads KAGVTQTPRYLIKTRGQQVTLSCSPISGHRSVSWYQQTPGQGLQFLFEYFSETQRNKGNFPGRFSGRQFSNSRSEMNVSTLELGDSALYLCASRPWDSSDEQYFGPGTRLTVT.

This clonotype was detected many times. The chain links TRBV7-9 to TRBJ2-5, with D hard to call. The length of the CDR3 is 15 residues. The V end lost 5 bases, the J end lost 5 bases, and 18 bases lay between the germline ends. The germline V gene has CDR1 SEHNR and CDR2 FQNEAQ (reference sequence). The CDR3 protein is CASSLLAAAYETQYF. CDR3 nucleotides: TGTGCCAGCAGCCTACTGGCGGCTGCTTATGAGACCCAGTACTTC.

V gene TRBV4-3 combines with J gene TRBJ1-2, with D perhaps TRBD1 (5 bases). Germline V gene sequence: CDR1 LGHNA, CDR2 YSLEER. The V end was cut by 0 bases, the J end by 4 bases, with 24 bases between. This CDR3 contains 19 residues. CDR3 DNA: TGCGCCAGCAGCCAAGATGTTCCGGTCGCCAGGGTGAGGTCCTATGGCTACACCTTC. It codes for CASSQDVPVARVRSYGYTF.

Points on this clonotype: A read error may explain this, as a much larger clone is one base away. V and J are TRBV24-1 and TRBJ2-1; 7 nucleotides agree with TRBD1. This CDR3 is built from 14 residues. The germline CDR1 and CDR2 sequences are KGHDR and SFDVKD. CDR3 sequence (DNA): TGTGCCACCGGTGAGGCCTCAGGGGGCAATGAGCAGTTCTTC. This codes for CATGEASGGNEQFF.

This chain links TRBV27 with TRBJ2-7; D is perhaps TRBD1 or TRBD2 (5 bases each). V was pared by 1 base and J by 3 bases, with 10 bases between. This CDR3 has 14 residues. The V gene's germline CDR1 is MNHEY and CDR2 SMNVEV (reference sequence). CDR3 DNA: TGTGCCAGCAGTTTATGGGGGTTTCACTACGAGCAGTACTTC. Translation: CASSLWGFHYEQYF.

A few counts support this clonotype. The CDR3 nucleotides read TGTGCCAGCAGCCAAGATCCTCGTATTCAGTACTTC. The encoded protein is CASSQDPRIQYF. The chain has TRBV3-1 and TRBJ2-4; D ambiguous. The V end was cut by 0 bases, the J end by 10 bases, with 7 bases between. The CDR3 has 12 amino acids. Germline V CDR1 and CDR2: LGHDT, YNNKEL (reference sequence).

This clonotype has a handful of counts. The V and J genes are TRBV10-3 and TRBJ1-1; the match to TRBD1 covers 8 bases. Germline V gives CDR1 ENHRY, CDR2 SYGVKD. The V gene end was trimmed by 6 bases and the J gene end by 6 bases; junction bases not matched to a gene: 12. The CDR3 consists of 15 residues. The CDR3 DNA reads TGTGCCATCAGCCTAGGACAGGGCTCAGCGGCTGAAGCTTTCTTT. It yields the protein CAISLGQGSAAEAFF.

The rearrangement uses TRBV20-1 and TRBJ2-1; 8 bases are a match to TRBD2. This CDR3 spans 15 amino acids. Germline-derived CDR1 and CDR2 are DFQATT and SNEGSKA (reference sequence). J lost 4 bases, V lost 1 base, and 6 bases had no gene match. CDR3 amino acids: CSARGLAREYNEQFF. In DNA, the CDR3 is TGCAGTGCTAGAGGACTAGCGAGGGAATACAATGAGCAGTTCTTC.

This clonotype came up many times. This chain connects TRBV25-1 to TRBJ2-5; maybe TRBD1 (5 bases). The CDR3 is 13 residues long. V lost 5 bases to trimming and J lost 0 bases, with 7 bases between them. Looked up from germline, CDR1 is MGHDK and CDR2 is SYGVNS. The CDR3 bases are TGTGCCAGCAGTCCCAGGGACCAAGAGACCCAGTACTTC. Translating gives CASSPRDQETQYF.

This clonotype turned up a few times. The CDR3 loop reads CASSPTALAAGYEQYF. CDR3 nucleotide sequence: TGCGCCAGCAGCCCCACTGCTCTAGCAGCTGGGTACGAGCAGTACTTC. The chain employs TRBV5-1 and TRBJ2-7; TRBD2 is a possible D gene (5 bases). V was trimmed by 4 bases and J by 4 bases, leaving 21 bases between them. This CDR3 comprises 16 residues. Germline lookup yields CDR1 SGHRS and CDR2 YFSETQ.

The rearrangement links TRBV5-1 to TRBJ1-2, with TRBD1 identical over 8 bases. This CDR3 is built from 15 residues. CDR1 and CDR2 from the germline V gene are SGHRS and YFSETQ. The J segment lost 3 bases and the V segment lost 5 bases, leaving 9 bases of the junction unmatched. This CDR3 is CASRTGTGSDYGYTF. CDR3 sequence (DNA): TGCGCCAGCAGGACTGGGACAGGCAGTGACTATGGCTACACCTTC.

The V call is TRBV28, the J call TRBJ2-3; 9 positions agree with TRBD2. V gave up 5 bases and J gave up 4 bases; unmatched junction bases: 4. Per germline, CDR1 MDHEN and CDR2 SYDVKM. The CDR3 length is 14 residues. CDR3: CASSVSGSPDTQYF. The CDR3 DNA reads TGTGCCAGCAGTGTTAGCGGGAGCCCAGATACGCAGTATTTT.

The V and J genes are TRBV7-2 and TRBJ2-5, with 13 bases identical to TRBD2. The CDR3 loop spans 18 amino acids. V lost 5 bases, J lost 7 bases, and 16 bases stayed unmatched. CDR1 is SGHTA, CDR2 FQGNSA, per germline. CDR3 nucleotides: TGTGCCAGCAGCCCGACTAGCGGGGGGTCCACCTCCATGTGGACCCAGTACTTC. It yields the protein CASSPTSGGSTSMWTQYF.

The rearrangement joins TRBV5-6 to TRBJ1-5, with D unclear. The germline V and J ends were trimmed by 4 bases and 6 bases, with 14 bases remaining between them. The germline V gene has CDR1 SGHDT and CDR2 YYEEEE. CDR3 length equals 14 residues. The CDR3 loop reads CASSTGSGAQPQHF. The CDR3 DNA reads TGTGCCAGCAGCACGGGGTCGGGTGCTCAGCCCCAGCATTTT.

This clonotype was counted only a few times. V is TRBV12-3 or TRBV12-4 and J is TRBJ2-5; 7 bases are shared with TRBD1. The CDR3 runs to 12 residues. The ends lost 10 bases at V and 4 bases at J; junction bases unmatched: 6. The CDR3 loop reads CANPTGLETQYF. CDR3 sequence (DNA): TGTGCCAACCCGACAGGGCTAGAGACCCAGTACTTC.

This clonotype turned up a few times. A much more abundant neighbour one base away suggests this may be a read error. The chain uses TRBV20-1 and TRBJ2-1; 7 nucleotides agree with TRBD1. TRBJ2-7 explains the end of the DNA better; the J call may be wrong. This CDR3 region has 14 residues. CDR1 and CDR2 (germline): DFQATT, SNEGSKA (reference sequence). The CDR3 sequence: CSARTGLDYNEQYF. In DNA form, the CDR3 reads TGCAGTGCTAGGACAGGGCTCGACTACAATGAGCAGTACTTC.

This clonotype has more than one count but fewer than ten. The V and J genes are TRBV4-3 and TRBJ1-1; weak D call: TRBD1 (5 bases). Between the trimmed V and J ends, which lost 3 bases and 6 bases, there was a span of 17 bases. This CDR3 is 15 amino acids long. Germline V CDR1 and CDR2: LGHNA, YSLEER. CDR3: CASSHNRGLIAEAFF. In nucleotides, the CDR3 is TGCGCCAGCAGCCACAACCGGGGACTGATTGCTGAAGCTTTCTTT.

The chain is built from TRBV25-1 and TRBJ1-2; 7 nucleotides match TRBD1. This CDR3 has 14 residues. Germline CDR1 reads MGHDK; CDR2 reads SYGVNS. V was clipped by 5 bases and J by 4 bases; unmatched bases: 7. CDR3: CASSRQGLTYGYTF. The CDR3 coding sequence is TGTGCCAGCAGTCGACAGGGCCTTACCTATGGCTACACCTTC.

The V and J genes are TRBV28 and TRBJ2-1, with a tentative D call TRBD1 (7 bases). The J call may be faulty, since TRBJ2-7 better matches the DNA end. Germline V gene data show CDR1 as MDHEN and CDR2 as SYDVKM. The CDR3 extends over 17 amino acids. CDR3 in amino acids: CASSFGGGLSSYNEQYF. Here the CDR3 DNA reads TGTGCCAGCAGTTTCGGAGGGGGCCTCAGCTCCTACAATGAGCAGTACTTC.

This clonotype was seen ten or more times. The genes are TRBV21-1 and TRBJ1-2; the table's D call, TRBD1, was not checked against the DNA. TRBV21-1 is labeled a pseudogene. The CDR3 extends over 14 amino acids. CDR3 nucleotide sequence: TGTGCCAGCAGCAAAACGTGGACAGGGGGAAACTACACCTTC. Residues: CASSKTWTGGNYTF.

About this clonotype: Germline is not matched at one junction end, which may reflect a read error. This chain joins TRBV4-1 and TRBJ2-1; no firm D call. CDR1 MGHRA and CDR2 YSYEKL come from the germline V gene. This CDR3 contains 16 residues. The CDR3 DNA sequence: TGCGCCGGCAGCCAAGATGTCGGGTGGGGTCCCAATGAGCAGTTCTTC. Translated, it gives CAGSQDVGWGPNEQFF.